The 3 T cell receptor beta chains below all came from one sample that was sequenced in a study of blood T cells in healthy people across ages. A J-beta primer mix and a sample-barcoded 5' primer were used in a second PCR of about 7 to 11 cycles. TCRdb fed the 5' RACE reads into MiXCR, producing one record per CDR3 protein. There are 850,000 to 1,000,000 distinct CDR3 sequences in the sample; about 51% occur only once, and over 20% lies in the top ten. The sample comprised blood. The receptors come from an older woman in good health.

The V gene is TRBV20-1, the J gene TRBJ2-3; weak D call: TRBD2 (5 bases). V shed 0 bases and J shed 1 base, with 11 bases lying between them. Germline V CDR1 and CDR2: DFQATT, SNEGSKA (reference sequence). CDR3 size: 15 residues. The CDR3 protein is CSARDRKRGTDTQYF. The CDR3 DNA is TGCAGTGCTAGAGATCGGAAGAGGGGCACAGATACGCAGTATTTT.

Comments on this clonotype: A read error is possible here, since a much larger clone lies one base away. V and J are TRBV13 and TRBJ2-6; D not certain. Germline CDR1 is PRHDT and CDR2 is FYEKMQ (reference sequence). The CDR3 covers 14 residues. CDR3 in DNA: TGTGTCAGCAGCTTCTTTTCTGGGGCCAACGTCCTGACTTTC. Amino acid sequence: CVSSFFSGANVLTF.

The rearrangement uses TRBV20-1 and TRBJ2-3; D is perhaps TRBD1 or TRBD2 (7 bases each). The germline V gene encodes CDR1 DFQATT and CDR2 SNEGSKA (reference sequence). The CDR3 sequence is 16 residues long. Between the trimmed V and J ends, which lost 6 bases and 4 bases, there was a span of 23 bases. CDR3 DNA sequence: TGCAGTGCCTTGGGGGGGGACAGTATGTTTTCAGATACGCAGTATTTT. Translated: CSALGGDSMFSDTQYF.